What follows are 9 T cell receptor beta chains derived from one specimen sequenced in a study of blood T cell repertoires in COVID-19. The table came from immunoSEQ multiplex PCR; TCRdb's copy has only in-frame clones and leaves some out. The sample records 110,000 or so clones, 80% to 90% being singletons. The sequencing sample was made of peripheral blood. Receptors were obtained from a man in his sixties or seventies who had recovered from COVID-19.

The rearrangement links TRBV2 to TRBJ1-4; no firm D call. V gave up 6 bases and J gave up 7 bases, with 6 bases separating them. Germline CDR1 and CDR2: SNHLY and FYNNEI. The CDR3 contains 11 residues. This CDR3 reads CASSRLEKLFF. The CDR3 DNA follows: TGTGCCAGCAGCAGACTTGAAAAACTGTTTTTT.

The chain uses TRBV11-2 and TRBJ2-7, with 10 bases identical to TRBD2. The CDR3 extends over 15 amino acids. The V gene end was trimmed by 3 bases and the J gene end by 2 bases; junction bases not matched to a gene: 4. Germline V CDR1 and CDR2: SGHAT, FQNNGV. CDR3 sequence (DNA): TGTGCCAGCAGCTTTACTAGCGGGGCAACCTACGAGCAGTACTTC. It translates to CASSFTSGATYEQYF.

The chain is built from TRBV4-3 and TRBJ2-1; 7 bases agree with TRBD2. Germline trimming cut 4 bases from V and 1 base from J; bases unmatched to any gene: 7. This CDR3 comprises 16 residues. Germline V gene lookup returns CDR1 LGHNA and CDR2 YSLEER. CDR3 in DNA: TGCGCCAGCAGCCCACTAGCGACAATTTCCTACAATGAGCAGTTCTTC. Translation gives CASSPLATISYNEQFF.

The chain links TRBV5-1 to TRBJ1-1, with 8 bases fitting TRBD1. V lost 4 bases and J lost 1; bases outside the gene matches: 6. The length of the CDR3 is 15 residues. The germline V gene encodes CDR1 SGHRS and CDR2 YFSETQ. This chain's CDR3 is CASSGLQGGNTEAFF. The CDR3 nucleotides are TGCGCCAGCAGCGGCTTACAGGGGGGGAACACTGAAGCTTTCTTT.

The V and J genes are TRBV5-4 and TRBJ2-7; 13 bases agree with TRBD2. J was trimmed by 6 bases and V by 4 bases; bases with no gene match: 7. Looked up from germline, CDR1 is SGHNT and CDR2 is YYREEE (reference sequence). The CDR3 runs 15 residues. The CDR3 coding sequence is TGTGCCAGCAGCCCAGGGACTAGCGGGATCTCCGAGCAGTACTTC. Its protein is CASSPGTSGISEQYF.

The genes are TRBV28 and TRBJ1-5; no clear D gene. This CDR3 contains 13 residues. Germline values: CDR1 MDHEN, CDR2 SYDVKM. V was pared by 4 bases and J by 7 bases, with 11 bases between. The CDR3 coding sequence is TGTGCCAGCAGTTCATACCTCAGGCAGCCCCAGCATTTT. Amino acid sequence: CASSSYLRQPQHF.

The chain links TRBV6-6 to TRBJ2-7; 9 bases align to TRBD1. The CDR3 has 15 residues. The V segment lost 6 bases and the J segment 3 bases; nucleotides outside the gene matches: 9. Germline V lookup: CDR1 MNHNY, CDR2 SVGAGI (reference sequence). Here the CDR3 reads CASRDTGTGFYEQYF. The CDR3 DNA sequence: TGTGCCAGCAGAGACACCGGGACAGGGTTCTACGAGCAGTACTTC.

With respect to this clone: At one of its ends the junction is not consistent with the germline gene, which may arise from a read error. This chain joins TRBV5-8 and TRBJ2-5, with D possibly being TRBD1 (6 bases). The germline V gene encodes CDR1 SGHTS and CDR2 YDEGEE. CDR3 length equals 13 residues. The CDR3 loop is CASSLGGREAQYF. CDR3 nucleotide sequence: TGTGCCAGCAGCTTAGGGGGAAGAGAGGCCCAGTACTTC.

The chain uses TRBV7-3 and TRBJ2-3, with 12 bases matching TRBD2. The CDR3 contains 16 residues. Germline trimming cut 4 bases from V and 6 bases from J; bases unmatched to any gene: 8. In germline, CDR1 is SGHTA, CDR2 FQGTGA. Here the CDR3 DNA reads TGTGCCAGCAGCTCCCCCCTAGCGGGAGGGCCGGATACGCAGTATTTT. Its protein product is CASSSPLAGGPDTQYF.